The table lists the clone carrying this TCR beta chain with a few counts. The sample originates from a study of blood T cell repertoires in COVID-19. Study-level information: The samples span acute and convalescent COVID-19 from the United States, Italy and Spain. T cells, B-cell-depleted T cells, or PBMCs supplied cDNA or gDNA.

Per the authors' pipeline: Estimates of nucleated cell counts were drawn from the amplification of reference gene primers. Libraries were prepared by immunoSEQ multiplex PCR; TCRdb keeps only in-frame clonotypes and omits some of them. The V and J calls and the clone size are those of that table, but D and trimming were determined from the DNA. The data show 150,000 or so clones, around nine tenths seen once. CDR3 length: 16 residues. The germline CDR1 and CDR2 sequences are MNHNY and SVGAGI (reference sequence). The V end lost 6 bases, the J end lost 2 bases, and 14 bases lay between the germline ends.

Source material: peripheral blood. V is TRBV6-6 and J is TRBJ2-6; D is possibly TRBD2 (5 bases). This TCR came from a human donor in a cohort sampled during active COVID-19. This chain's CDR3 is CASSSSGRTGANVLTF. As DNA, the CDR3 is TGTGCCAGCAGCTCGAGCGGTAGAACTGGGGCCAACGTCCTGACTTTC.